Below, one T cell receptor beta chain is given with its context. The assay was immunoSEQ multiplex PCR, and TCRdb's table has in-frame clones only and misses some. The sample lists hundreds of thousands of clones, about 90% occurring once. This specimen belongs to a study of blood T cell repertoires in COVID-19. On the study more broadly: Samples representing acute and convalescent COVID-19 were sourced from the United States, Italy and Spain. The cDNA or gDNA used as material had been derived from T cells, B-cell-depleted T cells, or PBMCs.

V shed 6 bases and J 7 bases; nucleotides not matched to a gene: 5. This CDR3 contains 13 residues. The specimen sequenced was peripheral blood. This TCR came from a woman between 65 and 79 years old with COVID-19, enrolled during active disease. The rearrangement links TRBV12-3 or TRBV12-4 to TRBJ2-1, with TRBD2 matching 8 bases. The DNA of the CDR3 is TGTGCCAGCAGCCTCTCGGGGGGGAATGAGCAGTTCTTC. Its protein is CASSLSGGNEQFF.